The 23 T cell receptor beta chains in this list originate from one sample, sequenced in a study of T cell changes during pregnancy in multiple sclerosis. Sequencing was performed with immunoSEQ multiplex PCR; in TCRdb, only in-frame clones are kept and a portion is missing. The sample records around 69,000 clones, just over 90% being singletons. Sequenced here: peripheral blood, sampled in the third trimester of pregnancy. The receptors were sampled from a female donor with multiple sclerosis, enrolled in a pregnancy study.

The CDR3 DNA reads as TGTGCCAGCAGCTTACGTACAACTAATGAAAAACTGTTTTTT. This gives the protein CASSLRTTNEKLFF. The J gene is TRBJ1-4, the V gene TRBV7-2; no reliable D call. Germline V lookup: CDR1 SGHTA, CDR2 FQGNSA. The CDR3 has 14 residues. Trimming removed 2 bases at V and 0 bases at J, with 4 bases between.

DNA for the CDR3: TGCGCCAGCAGAGTCGACGGGTTCTGGGACGAGCAGTACTTC. Residues: CASRVDGFWDEQYF. The chain combines TRBV4-3 with TRBJ2-7; D is undetermined. Looked up from germline, CDR1 is LGHNA and CDR2 is YSLEER. Trimming stripped 6 bases from V and 5 bases from J, with 17 bases between. This CDR3 has 14 residues.

Of note for this clone: Other DNA sequences in the sample encode the same CDR3. The chain couples TRBV6-1 to TRBJ2-3; 11 bases are shared with TRBD1. Germline V gene sequence: CDR1 MNHNS, CDR2 SASEGT. V shed 3 bases and J 4 bases; nucleotides not matched to a gene: 0. CDR3 size: 14 residues. The CDR3 spells CASSEGQGADTQYF. CDR3 DNA: TGTGCCAGCAGTGAGGGACAGGGGGCAGATACGCAGTATTTT.

V and J are TRBV6-1 and TRBJ1-4; 8 positions agree with TRBD1. The length of the CDR3 is 14 residues. Germline CDR1 reads MNHNS; CDR2 reads SASEGT. Trimming at V came to 5 bases and at J to 7 bases, leaving 6 bases not matched to a gene. CDR3 residues: CASSSGTGSEKLFF. The CDR3 nucleotides are TGTGCCAGCAGTTCCGGGACAGGAAGTGAAAAACTGTTTTTT.

This chain uses TRBV5-4 with TRBJ2-2, with TRBD1 matching over 11 bases. The germline gives CDR1 SGHNT, CDR2 YYREEE (reference sequence). The V gene end was trimmed by 3 bases and the J gene end by 5 bases; junction bases not matched to a gene: 6. The CDR3 spans 16 residues. The CDR3 coding sequence is TGTGCCAGCAGCTGGACAGGGGGCGCGGGGACCGGGGAGCTGTTTTTT. Residues: CASSWTGGAGTGELFF.

V gene TRBV2 combines with J gene TRBJ1-3; D remains ambiguous. Between the trimmed V and J ends, which lost 3 bases and 0 bases, there was a span of 6 bases. Germline V gene sequence: CDR1 SNHLY, CDR2 FYNNEI. This CDR3 region has 14 residues. CDR3 coding DNA: TGTGCCAGCAGTGAGTTGAGCTCTGGAAACACCATATATTTT. This translates into CASSELSSGNTIYF.

This clone was picked up one time. The J gene is TRBJ2-7, the V gene TRBV5-1, with 8 bases that match TRBD2. V was pared by 5 bases and J by 1 base, with 5 bases of the junction left unmatched. Germline V gene lookup returns CDR1 SGHRS and CDR2 YFSETQ. There are 14 residues in the CDR3. The CDR3 DNA is TGCGCCAGCAGTGACAGCGGGGGATCCTACGAGCAGTACTTC. This codes for CASSDSGGSYEQYF.

V is TRBV18 and J is TRBJ1-2; D might be TRBD1 (6 bases). The CDR3 runs to 20 residues. CDR1 is KGHSH and CDR2 is LQKENI in the germline V gene. V gave up 0 bases and J gave up 2 bases, with 25 bases separating them. Here the CDR3 DNA reads TGTGCCAGCTCACCACCGGTTGTGGGACACGTGCCAACCAGGAACTATGGCTACACCTTC. This gives the protein CASSPPVVGHVPTRNYGYTF.

The V call is TRBV7-9, the J call TRBJ1-2, with a tentative D call TRBD1 (6 bases). V dropped 5 bases and J dropped 4 bases, with 11 bases sitting between them. The V gene's germline CDR1 is SEHNR and CDR2 FQNEAQ (reference sequence). This CDR3 has 13 residues. This CDR3 is CASSRLQGYGYTF. CDR3 in DNA: TGTGCCAGCAGCCGCTTACAGGGCTATGGCTACACCTTC.

V gene TRBV6-5 combines with J gene TRBJ2-1; 9 bases align to TRBD2. The CDR3 is 16 residues long. V shed 0 bases, J shed 8 bases, and the junction held 8 bases outside the gene matches. Germline assignment: CDR1 MNHEY and CDR2 SVGAGI. The CDR3 DNA reads TGTGCCAGCAGTTACTCAAGTCTAGCGGGGAACGATGAGCAGTTCTTC. Translated: CASSYSSLAGNDEQFF.

The chain links TRBV11-3 to TRBJ2-2; 7 bases fit TRBD1. This CDR3 has 16 amino acids. Germline CDR1 and CDR2: SGHNT and YENEEA. V lost 4 bases and J lost 0; bases outside the gene matches: 5. The CDR3 here is CASSYRQGSNTGELFF. In DNA, the CDR3 is TGTGCCAGCAGCTATCGACAGGGCTCGAACACCGGGGAGCTGTTTTTT.

The chain carries TRBV29-1 and TRBJ1-1; 9 positions agree with TRBD1. CDR1 and CDR2 (germline): SQVTM, ANQGSEA. V was pared by 0 bases and J by 1 base, with 3 bases of the junction left unmatched. The CDR3 spans 15 residues. Here the CDR3 DNA reads TGCAGCGTTGAAGATCCGGGACAGGGGAACACTGAAGCTTTCTTT. Amino acid sequence: CSVEDPGQGNTEAFF.

This chain connects TRBV15 to TRBJ1-1; D gene ambiguous. Germline V gene sequence: CDR1 LNHNV, CDR2 YYDKDF (reference sequence). V lost 1 base and J 7 bases, leaving 13 bases between the germline ends. CDR3 size: 14 residues. This CDR3 is CATSRVVGGNEAFF. Here the CDR3 DNA reads TGTGCCACCAGCAGAGTGGTTGGAGGGAATGAAGCTTTCTTT.

The chain combines TRBV11-2 with TRBJ2-7; D is unclear. Trimming shortened V by 5 bases and J by 3 bases, and 23 bases separated the two germline ends. CDR3 length: 17 residues. CDR1 is SGHAT and CDR2 is FQNNGV in the germline V gene. The CDR3 DNA sequence: TGTGCCAGCAGCCTCACCCCCCCAGGTCCCGCAATCTACGAGCAGTACTTC. As protein: CASSLTPPGPAIYEQYF.

The rearrangement links TRBV7-2 to TRBJ2-3; the match to TRBD2 covers 11 bases. The germline gives CDR1 SGHTA, CDR2 FQGNSA. The CDR3 is made up of 17 amino acids. With V trimmed by 2 bases and J by 6 bases, 10 bases remained unmatched. For the CDR3, the DNA is TGTGCCAGCAGCTTAAGAACTAGCGGGGGAGTTCTGGATACGCAGTATTTT. Protein sequence: CASSLRTSGGVLDTQYF. Full variable domain (remainder filled in from reference TRBV7-2 and TRBJ2-3): GAGVSQSPSNKVTEKGKDVELRCDPISGHTALYWYRQSLGQGLEFLIYFQGNSAPDKSGLPSDRFSAERTGGSVSTLTIQRTQQEDSAVYLCASSLRTSGGVLDTQYFGPGTRLTVL.

The CDR3 DNA sequence: TGTGCCAGCAGCGCACAGGGTTCCAACTATGGCTACACCTTC. Its translation is CASSAQGSNYGYTF. This sequence joins TRBV7-2 and TRBJ1-2, with a weak D call TRBD1 (6 bases). V lost 5 bases, J lost 2 bases, and 12 bases lay in between. Looked up from germline, CDR1 is SGHTA and CDR2 is FQGNSA. The CDR3 spans 14 residues.

This chain links TRBV18 with TRBJ2-3, with D tentatively TRBD2 (6 bases). V lost 8 bases, J lost 4 bases, and 25 bases lay in between. CDR3 length: 17 amino acids. Germline V gene data show CDR1 as KGHSH and CDR2 as LQKENI. The CDR3 DNA is TGTGCCAGCCCCAAACCAGAAGCGGGCGGGCACCCAGATACGCAGTATTTT. Its translation: CASPKPEAGGHPDTQYF.

The V call is TRBV19, the J call TRBJ1-6; no firm D call. The germline V gene has CDR1 LNHDA and CDR2 SQIVND (reference sequence). The CDR3 spans 16 residues. V lost 6 bases and J lost 5, with 17 bases in between. CDR3 nucleotides: TGTGCCAGTAGCCATTTTCGGTCGTCCGATAATTCACCCCTCCACTTT. Amino acids: CASSHFRSSDNSPLHF.

The rearrangement uses TRBV6-5 and TRBJ2-5; the D is unclear. V lost 0 bases and J 4 bases, leaving 3 bases between the germline ends. In germline, CDR1 is MNHEY, CDR2 SVGAGI. This CDR3 spans 12 amino acids. CDR3 sequence: CASSYSRETQYF. The CDR3 DNA reads as TGTGCCAGCAGTTACTCCCGAGAGACCCAGTACTTC.

This chain joins TRBV9 and TRBJ1-2; D remains ambiguous. The V gene's germline CDR1 is SGDLS and CDR2 YYNGEE. Trimming cost V 6 bases and J 2 bases, with 26 bases left between them. The CDR3 is 18 amino acids. The CDR3: CASTAGVGGWGANYGYTF. CDR3 nucleotide sequence: TGTGCCAGCACCGCGGGAGTAGGTGGTTGGGGAGCGAACTATGGCTACACCTTC.

This clone was seen only a few times. V gene TRBV30 combines with J gene TRBJ1-5; D perhaps matches TRBD1 (5 bases). The V gene's germline CDR1 is GTSNPN and CDR2 SVGIG (reference sequence). The CDR3 totals 13 residues. The V and J ends lost 0 bases and 11 bases respectively, with 14 bases between them. DNA for the CDR3: TGTGCCTGGAGTGTAATGGGCTCGGGGGCCCAGCATTTT. The encoded protein is CAWSVMGSGAQHF. Using reference TRBV30 and TRBJ1-5 for the parts outside the CDR3, the full variable domain is SQTIHQWPATLVQPVGSPLSLECTVEGTSNPNLYWYRQAAGRGLQLLFYSVGIGQISSEVPQNLSASRPQDRQFILSSKKLLLSDSGFYLCAWSVMGSGAQHFGDGTRLSIL.

The genes are TRBV6-5 and TRBJ2-2, with TRBD1 as a possible D gene (5 bases). The V gene's germline CDR1 is MNHEY and CDR2 SVGAGI. The CDR3 sequence is 15 residues long. Trimming stripped 6 bases from V and 6 bases from J, with 17 bases between. The CDR3 nucleotides are TGTGCCAGCAGGCCGGGCAGGGATTACGCCGGGGAGCTGTTTTTT. Encoded protein: CASRPGRDYAGELFF.

The CDR3 nucleotides read TGTGCCAGCAGCTCATATTCCGGTCGCACTGAAGCTTTCTTT. Translated: CASSSYSGRTEAFF. This sequence joins TRBV6-5 and TRBJ1-1; no clear D gene. Germline V gives CDR1 MNHEY, CDR2 SVGAGI. The V end lost 6 bases, the J end lost 4 bases, and 15 bases lay between the germline ends. The CDR3 runs 14 residues.